This T cell receptor beta chain appears in the sequencing data of a study of blood T cell repertoires in COVID-19. Study at large: From the United States, Italy and Spain came samples of acute and convalescent COVID-19. Sources were T cells, B-cell-depleted T cells, or PBMCs; the material itself was cDNA or gDNA.

Germline CDR1 and CDR2: LNHDA and SQIVND (reference sequence). The V and J ends lost 1 base and 7 bases respectively, with 22 bases between them. This CDR3 contains 17 residues. Authors' processing steps: Counts of nucleated cells, estimated from reference gene primer amplification, were obtained. Repertoires were generated with immunoSEQ multiplex PCR, while TCRdb's copy carries only in-frame clones and drops some. V, J and clone size were drawn from that table, and D and trimming were deduced from the DNA. Of tens of thousands of clones in the sample, roughly 88% were seen once. Material: peripheral blood. This chain connects TRBV19 to TRBJ1-1; tentative D call: TRBD1 (6 bases). The TCR originated in a man in his fifties with active or convalescent COVID-19. The CDR3 spells CASSIVAAGVVFSEAFF. DNA for the CDR3: TGTGCCAGTAGTATAGTGGCAGCAGGGGTTGTTTTCAGTGAAGCTTTCTTT.